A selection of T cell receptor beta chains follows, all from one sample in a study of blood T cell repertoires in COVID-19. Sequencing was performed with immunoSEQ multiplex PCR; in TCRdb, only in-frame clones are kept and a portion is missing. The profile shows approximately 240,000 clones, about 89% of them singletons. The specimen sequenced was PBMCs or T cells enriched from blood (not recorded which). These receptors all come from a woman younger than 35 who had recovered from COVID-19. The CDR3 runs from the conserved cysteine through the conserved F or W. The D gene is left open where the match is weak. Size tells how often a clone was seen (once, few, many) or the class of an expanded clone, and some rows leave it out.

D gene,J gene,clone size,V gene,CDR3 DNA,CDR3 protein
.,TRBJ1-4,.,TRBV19,TGTGCCAGTAGTATAAAGGTCGGCAGGACTAATGAAAAACTGTTTTTT,CASSIKVGRTNEKLFF
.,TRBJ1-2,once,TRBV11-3,TGTGCCAGCAGCTACAAGGGACTGTCAAACTATGGCTACACCTTC,CASSYKGLSNYGYTF
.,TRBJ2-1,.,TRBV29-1,TGCAGCGTTGGGGCGGGGAGCTCCTACAATGAGCAGTTCTTC,CSVGAGSSYNEQFF
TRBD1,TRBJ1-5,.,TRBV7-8,TGTGCCAGCAGCTTAGGGGACAGGGGGCTCAATCAGCCCCAGCATTTT,CASSLGDRGLNQPQHF
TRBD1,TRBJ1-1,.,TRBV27,TGTGCCAGCAGTACCGGGACAGGGGGTGAAGCTTTCTTT,CASSTGTGGEAFF
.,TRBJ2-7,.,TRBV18,TGTGCCAGCTCACCTAGCGGACAATCCTACGAGCAGTACTTC,CASSPSGQSYEQYF
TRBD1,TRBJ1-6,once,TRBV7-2,TGTGCCAGCAGCTTAGCTACAGGGGGCACTTCACCCCTCCACTTT,CASSLATGGTSPLHF
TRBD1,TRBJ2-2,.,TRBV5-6,TGTGCCAGCAGCGCCTGGGACAGGGGAAACGCCGGGGAGCTGTTTTTT,CASSAWDRGNAGELFF
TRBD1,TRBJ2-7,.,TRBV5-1,TGCGCCAGCGGACAGGGGCCGGAATTGGAGCAGTACTTC,CASGQGPELEQYF
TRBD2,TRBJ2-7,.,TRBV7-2,TGTGCCAGCAGCTTAGCCGGGACTAGCGGGGGGGCCGACGAGCAGTACTTC,CASSLAGTSGGADEQYF
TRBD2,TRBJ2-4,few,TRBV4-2,TGTGCCAGCAGCCAACGGGGGGGCAATCTTGGCAAAAACATTCAGTACTTC,CASSQRGGNLGKNIQYF
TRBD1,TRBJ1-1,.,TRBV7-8,TGTGCCAGCAGCTCACCGGGACAGGGCCCCCAAATGAACACTGAAGCTTTCTTT,CASSSPGQGPQMNTEAFF
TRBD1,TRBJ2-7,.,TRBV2,TGTGCCAGCAGAGAAACCGGACAGGGCCTTCTCTACGAGCAGTACTTC,CASRETGQGLLYEQYF
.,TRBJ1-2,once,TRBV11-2,TGTGCCAGCAGCTTATGGGGGGACTATGGCTACACCTTC,CASSLWGDYGYTF
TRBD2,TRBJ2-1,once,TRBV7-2,TGTGCCAGCAGCCCTAGCGGGGGGGGCTCCAATGAGCAGTTCTTC,CASSPSGGGSNEQFF
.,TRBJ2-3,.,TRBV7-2,TGTGCCAGCAGCTTGAGCGGGTACACAGATACGCAGTATTTT,CASSLSGYTDTQYF
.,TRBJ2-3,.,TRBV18,TGTGCCAGCTCACCACCGACGGGAACAGATACGCAGTATTTT,CASSPPTGTDTQYF
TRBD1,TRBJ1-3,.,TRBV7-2,TGTGCCACCAGGGGACAGCCGAGCTCTGGAAACACCATATATTTT,CATRGQPSSGNTIYF
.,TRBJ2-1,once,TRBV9,TGTGCCAGCAGCGTAGATGTCAGCAGGTACAATGAGCAGTTCTTC,CASSVDVSRYNEQFF
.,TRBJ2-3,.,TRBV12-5,TGTGCTAGTGGTTTGTCCCTAGCCCCAGATACGCAGTATTTT,CASGLSLAPDTQYF
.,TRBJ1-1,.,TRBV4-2,TGTGCCAGCAGCCCTGAAACAGGGTATTCCACTGAAGCTTTCTTT,CASSPETGYSTEAFF
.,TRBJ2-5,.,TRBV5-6,TGTGCCAGCAGCTTGGTAAGCGGCGAGACCCAGTACTTC,CASSLVSGETQYF
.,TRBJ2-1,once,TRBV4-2,TGTGCCAGCAGCCAAGGAGACAGGGGGGTGAGGGCTAGCGGGAGAGAGGGGGCATCTGAGCAGTTCTTC,CASSQGDRGVRASGREGASEQFF
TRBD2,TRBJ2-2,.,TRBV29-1,TGCAGCGTGGGGACTAGCGCCTCCGGGCAGCTGTTTTTT,CSVGTSASGQLFF
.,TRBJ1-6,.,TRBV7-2,TGTGCCAGCGGAAGATTAGCCTTGAATTCACCCCTCCACTTT,CASGRLALNSPLHF
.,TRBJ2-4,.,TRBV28,TGTGCCAGCAGTTTTGGGGCTTCGACGGGCCCAGCCAAAAACATTCAGTACTTC,CASSFGASTGPAKNIQYF
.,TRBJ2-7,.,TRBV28,TGTGCCAGCAGGGTGACAGCGTCCTACGAGCAGTACTTC,CASRVTASYEQYF
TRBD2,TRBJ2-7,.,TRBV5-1,TGCGCCAGCAGCATAGGGACTAGCGGGGGGGCTACGACCTACGAGCAGTACTTC,CASSIGTSGGATTYEQYF
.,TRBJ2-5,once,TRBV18,TGTGCCAGCTCGCCGTTAGGGGGTAAATCCCAAGAGACCCAGTACTTC,CASSPLGGKSQETQYF
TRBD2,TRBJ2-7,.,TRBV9,TGTGCCAGCAGCGTAGCTGGGGGACTAGCGGGAGTTTACGAGCAGTACTTC,CASSVAGGLAGVYEQYF
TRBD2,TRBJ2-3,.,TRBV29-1,TGCAGCGTCCGCGGACTAGCGGGAACGCGTACGCAGTATTTT,CSVRGLAGTRTQYF
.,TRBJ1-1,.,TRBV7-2,TGTGCCAGCAGTCGGTTGGGGGCTCGGAACACTGAAGCTTTCTTT,CASSRLGARNTEAFF
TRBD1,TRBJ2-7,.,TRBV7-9,TGTGCCAGCAGCAGGGGGACAGAGAACGAGCAGTACTTC,CASSRGTENEQYF
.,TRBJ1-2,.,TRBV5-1,TGCGCCAGCAGCTTGGGCGGGGGACGAGATGGCTACACCTTC,CASSLGGGRDGYTF
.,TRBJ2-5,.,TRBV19,TGTGCCAGTATGCCGAGCTCGGGGCAAGAGACCCAGTACTTC,CASMPSSGQETQYF
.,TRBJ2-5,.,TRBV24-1,TGTGCCACCAGGGGTACAGGGCCACAAGAGACCCAGTACTTC,CATRGTGPQETQYF
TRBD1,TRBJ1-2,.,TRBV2,TGTGCCAGCAATCTTGGGACAGGGCATGGCTACACCTTC,CASNLGTGHGYTF
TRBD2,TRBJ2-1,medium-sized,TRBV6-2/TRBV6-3,TGTGCCAGCAGTTACTCTCTAGCGGGAGCGGTAGAGCAGTTCTTC,CASSYSLAGAVEQFF
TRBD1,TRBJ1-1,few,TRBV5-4,TGTGCCAGCAGCTTCCCGGGACAGGGGGGCACTGAAGCTTTCTTT,CASSFPGQGGTEAFF
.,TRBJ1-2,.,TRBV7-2,TGTGCCAGCAGCTCCCGGGCCGACAGGCACTATGGCTACACCTTC,CASSSRADRHYGYTF
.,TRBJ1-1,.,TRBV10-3,TGTGCCATCAGTTCCAAATTGAACACTGAAGCTTTCTTT,CAISSKLNTEAFF